The rows below give T cell receptor beta chains drawn from one sample of a study of human T cells and chemical hapten exposure. One entry per CDR3 protein results from TCRdb running MiXCR on the RACE reads. Of 95,000 to 150,000 distinct CDR3 sequences in the sample, roughly 12% were seen once. The sample in question was whole blood, obtained in connection with sensitization to the hapten diphenylcyclopropenone (DPC). The receptor set was obtained from a woman younger than 30 with alopecia areata. Some clones in this sample may be carry-over from other donors' samples. Each CDR3 is given with its conserved first and last residue. D genes are given only for firm matches. Size values are once, few and many counts, or a class for expanded clones, and some rows have none.

clone size | J gene | V gene | D gene | CDR3 length | CDR3 protein | CDR3 DNA
few | TRBJ1-1 | TRBV6-6 | NA | 13 | CASSPGRGTEAFF | TGTGCCAGCAGTCCCGGCAGGGGTACTGAAGCTTTCTTT
few | TRBJ2-3 | TRBV24-1 | TRBD1 | 14 | CATSEGQGTDTQYF | TGTGCCACCAGTGAGGGACAGGGAACAGATACGCAGTATTTT
NA | TRBJ1-1 | TRBV4-3 | NA | 15 | CASSQQARQNTEAFF | TGCGCCAGCAGCCAACAAGCCAGGCAGAACACTGAAGCTTTCTTT
many | TRBJ1-6 | TRBV20-1 | TRBD1 | 19 | CSARSTITGARGHNSPLHF | TGCAGTGCTAGATCCACCATTACAGGGGCCCGGGGGCATAATTCACCCCTCCACTTT
NA | TRBJ1-5 | TRBV15 | NA | 15 | CATSRDWLSNQPQHF | TGTGCCACCAGCAGAGATTGGCTTAGCAATCAGCCCCAGCATTTT
NA | TRBJ1-6 | TRBV7-9 | NA | 12 | CASSFRLSPLHF | TGTGCCAGCAGCTTTCGACTTTCACCCCTCCACTTT
NA | TRBJ2-3 | TRBV10-2 | TRBD1 | 15 | CASTSVTGGIDTQYF | TGCGCCAGTACATCCGTGACAGGGGGCATAGATACGCAGTATTTT
few | TRBJ1-2 | TRBV6-5 | NA | 14 | CASRTGRGIYGYTF | TGTGCCAGCAGAACAGGGAGGGGGATCTATGGCTACACCTTC
NA | TRBJ2-7 | TRBV12-5 | NA | 16 | CASVKFPTARSYEQYF | TGTGCTAGTGTCAAGTTCCCGACAGCCCGCTCCTACGAGCAGTACTTC
few | TRBJ1-5 | TRBV4-2 | TRBD1 | 16 | CASSQVDRGGNQPQHF | TGTGCCAGCAGCCAGGTAGACAGGGGAGGCAATCAGCCCCAGCATTTT
NA | TRBJ2-7 | TRBV9 | TRBD1 | 14 | CASSVEQGAHEQYF | TGTGCCAGCAGCGTAGAACAGGGGGCCCACGAGCAGTACTTC
NA | TRBJ2-4 | TRBV24-1 | NA | 12 | CATSEPGGIQYF | TGTGCCACCAGTGAACCAGGGGGGATTCAGTACTTC
few | TRBJ1-5 | TRBV7-9 | NA | 14 | CASSLAGLHQPQHF | TGTGCCAGCAGCTTAGCAGGGCTTCATCAGCCCCAGCATTTT
NA | TRBJ1-5 | TRBV28 | TRBD1 | 15 | CASKTGTGRNQPQHF | TGTGCCAGCAAAACCGGGACAGGGCGGAATCAGCCCCAGCATTTT
NA | TRBJ1-1 | TRBV5-6 | NA | 16 | CASSLDFGARGTEAFF | TGTGCCAGCAGCTTGGACTTTGGGGCCCGAGGGACTGAAGCTTTCTTT
many | TRBJ1-5 | TRBV7-9 | NA | 17 | CASSLSVRTGRNQPQHF | TGTGCCAGCAGCTTATCCGTCCGAACAGGGCGGAATCAGCCCCAGCATTTT
few | TRBJ2-7 | TRBV12-5 | TRBD1 | 15 | CASGFGTGSPYEQYF | TGTGCTAGTGGTTTCGGGACAGGGTCGCCCTACGAGCAGTACTTC
NA | TRBJ1-1 | TRBV2 | NA | 14 | CASSEVSTPRGAFF | TGTGCCAGCAGTGAAGTATCGACTCCGAGAGGAGCTTTCTTT
NA | TRBJ1-1 | TRBV27 | NA | 16 | CASSQYSSPMNTEAFF | TGTGCCAGCAGCCAGTATAGTTCCCCAATGAACACTGAAGCTTTCTTT
NA | TRBJ2-2 | TRBV7-2 | NA | 16 | CASSELPRAYSGELFF | TGTGCCAGCAGCGAACTCCCCAGGGCCTACTCCGGGGAGCTGTTTTTT
few | TRBJ2-2 | TRBV5-4 | NA | 16 | CASSLVGGLNTGELFF | TGTGCCAGCAGCTTGGTTGGGGGACTGAACACCGGGGAGCTGTTTTTT
NA | TRBJ2-7 | TRBV3-1 | TRBD1 | 15 | CASSQALDRGYEQYF | TGTGCCAGCAGCCAAGCCCTGGACAGGGGTTACGAGCAGTACTTC
many | TRBJ1-5 | TRBV20-1 | NA | 16 | CSASGVQGPGNQPQHF | TGCAGTGCTAGTGGCGTACAGGGTCCTGGCAATCAGCCCCAGCATTTT
many | TRBJ2-7 | TRBV6-2/TRBV6-3 | NA | 13 | CASSYIGGYEQYF | TGTGCCAGCAGTTACATCGGCGGTTACGAGCAGTACTTC